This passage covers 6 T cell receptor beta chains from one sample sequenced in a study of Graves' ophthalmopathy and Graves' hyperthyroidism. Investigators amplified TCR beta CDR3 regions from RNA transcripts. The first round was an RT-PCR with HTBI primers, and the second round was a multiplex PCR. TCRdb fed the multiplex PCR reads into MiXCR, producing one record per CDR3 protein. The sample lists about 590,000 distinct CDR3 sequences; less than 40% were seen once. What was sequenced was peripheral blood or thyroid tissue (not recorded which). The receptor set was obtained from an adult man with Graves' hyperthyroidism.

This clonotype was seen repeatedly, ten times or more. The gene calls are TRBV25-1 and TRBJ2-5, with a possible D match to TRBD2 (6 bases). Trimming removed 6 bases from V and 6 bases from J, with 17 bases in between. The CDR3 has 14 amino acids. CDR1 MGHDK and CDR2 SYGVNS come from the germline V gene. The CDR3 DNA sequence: TGTGCCAGCAGCAGGTGGGAGGTGTTGAAGACCCAGTACTTC. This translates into CASSRWEVLKTQYF. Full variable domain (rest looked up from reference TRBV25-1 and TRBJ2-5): EADIYQTPRYLVIGTGKKITLECSQTMGHDKMYWYQQDPGMELHLIHYSYGVNSTEKGDLSSESTVSRIRTEHFPLTLESARPSHTSQYLCASSRWEVLKTQYFGPGTRLLVL.

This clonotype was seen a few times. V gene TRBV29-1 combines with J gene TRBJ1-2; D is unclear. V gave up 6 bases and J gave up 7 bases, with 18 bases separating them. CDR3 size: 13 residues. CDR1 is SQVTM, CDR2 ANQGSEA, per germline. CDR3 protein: CSVGFASEAGYTF. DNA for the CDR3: TGCAGCGTAGGGTTCGCCTCAGAGGCTGGCTACACCTTC.

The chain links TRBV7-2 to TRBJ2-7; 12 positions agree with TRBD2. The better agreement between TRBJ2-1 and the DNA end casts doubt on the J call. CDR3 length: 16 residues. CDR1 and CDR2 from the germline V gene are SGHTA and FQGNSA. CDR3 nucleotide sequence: TGTGCCAGCAGCGAGCGTGGGACTAGCGGGCACAATGAGCAGTTCTTC. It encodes CASSERGTSGHNEQFF.

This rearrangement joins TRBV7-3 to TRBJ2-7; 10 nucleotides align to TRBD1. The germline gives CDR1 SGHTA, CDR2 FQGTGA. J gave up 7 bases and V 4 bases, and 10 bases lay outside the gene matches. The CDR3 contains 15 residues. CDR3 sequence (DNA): TGTGCCAGCAGCTCACCAAGACAGGGGGCGGAAGAGCAGTACTTC. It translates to CASSSPRQGAEEQYF. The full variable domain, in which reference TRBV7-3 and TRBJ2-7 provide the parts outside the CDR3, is GAGVSQTPSNKVTEKGKYVELRCDPISGHTALYWYRQSLGQGPEFLIYFQGTGAADDSGLPNDRFFAVRPEGSVSTLKIQRTERGDSAVYLCASSSPRQGAEEQYFGPGTRLTVT.

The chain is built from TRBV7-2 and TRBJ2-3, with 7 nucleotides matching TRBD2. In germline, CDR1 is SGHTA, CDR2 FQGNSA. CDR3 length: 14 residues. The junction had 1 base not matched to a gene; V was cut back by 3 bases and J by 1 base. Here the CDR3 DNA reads TGTGCCAGCAGCTTCACTAGCGGCACAGATACGCAGTATTTT. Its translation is CASSFTSGTDTQYF.

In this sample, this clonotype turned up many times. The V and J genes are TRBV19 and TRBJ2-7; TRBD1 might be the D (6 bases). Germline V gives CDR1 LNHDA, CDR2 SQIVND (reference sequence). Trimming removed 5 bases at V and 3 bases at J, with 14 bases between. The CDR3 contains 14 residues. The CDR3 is CASSPSTGFYEQYF. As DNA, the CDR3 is TGTGCCAGTAGTCCGTCGACAGGATTCTACGAGCAGTACTTC.